Sequencing of this TCR beta chain was carried out in a study of T-cell reconstitution after alpha-beta-depleted transplantation in children. Study-wide findings and caveats: Fresh T-cell production supplied most of the T-cell counts and diversity seen one year after transplant. Recipient T cells and thymic progenitors that survived gave rise to the high TCRbeta diversity observed at day 60 in some patients. Reported findings indicate that, about two months after transplant, alpha-beta T cells came from several hundred expanded clones, which were derived from non-depleted graft cells.

This clonotype has a count of ten or more. What it binds is not known. During its preparation, the TCRbeta library received unique molecular identifiers. TCRdb processed the PCR reads anew with MiXCR; each CDR3 protein has one entry. The table has 200,000 to 250,000 distinct CDR3 sequences, about a tenth seen once. Germline V gene lookup returns CDR1 SGHRS and CDR2 YFSETQ. The CDR3 is 15 residues long. Losses at the gene ends were 3 bases for V and 6 bases for J; bases not matched to a gene: 2. This sequence joins TRBV5-1 and TRBJ2-1; 14 bases are a match to TRBD2. The clonotype was recovered from a child younger than two with acute myeloid leukemia, due to receive a stem cell transplant. Source: PBMCs, taken before TCRalphabeta/CD19-depleted stem cell transplant. The CDR3 protein is CASSSGTSGSNEQFF. CDR3 bases: TGCGCCAGCAGCTCCGGGACTAGCGGGAGCAATGAGCAGTTCTTC.